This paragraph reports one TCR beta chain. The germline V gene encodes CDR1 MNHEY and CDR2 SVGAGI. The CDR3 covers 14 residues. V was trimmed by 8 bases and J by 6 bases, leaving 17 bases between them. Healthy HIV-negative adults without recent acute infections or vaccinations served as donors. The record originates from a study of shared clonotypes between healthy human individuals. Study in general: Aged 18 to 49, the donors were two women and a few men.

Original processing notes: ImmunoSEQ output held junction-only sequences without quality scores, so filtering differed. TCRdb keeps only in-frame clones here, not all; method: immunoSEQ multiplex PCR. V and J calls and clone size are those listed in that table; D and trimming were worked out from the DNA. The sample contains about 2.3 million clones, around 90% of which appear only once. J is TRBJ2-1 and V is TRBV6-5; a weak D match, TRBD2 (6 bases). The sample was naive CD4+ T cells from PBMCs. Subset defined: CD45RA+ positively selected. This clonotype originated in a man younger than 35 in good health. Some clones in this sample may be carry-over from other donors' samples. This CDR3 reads CASRGETPFNEQFF. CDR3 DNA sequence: TGTGCCAGCCGCGGGGAAACCCCATTCAATGAGCAGTTCTTC.